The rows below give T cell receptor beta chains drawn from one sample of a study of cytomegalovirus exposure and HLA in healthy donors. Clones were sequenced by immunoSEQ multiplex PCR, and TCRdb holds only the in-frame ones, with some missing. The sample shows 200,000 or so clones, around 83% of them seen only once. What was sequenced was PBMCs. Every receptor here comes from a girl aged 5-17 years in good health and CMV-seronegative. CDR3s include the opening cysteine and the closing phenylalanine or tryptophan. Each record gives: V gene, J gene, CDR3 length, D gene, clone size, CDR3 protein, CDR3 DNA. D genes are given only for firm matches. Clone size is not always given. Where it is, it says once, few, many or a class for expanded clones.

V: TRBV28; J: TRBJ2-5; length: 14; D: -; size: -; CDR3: CASRPGGRQETQYF; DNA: TGTGCCAGCAGGCCAGGGGGGAGACAAGAGACCCAGTACTTC
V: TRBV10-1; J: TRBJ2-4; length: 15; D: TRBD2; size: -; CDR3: CASRTSGSRGNIQYF; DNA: TGCGCCAGCCGGACTAGCGGGAGTCGGGGAAACATTCAGTACTTC
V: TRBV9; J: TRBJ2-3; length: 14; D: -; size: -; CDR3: CASSVAKFTDTQYF; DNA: TGTGCCAGCAGCGTAGCTAAGTTCACAGATACGCAGTATTTT
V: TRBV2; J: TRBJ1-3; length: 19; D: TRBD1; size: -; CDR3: CASSEGGDRGVLRGNTIYF; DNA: TGTGCCAGCAGTGAAGGCGGAGACAGGGGCGTCTTGCGGGGAAACACCATATATTTT
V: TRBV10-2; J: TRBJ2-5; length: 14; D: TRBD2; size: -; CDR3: CASSKSGRGETQYF; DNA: TGCGCCAGCAGTAAAAGCGGGAGAGGGGAGACCCAGTACTTC
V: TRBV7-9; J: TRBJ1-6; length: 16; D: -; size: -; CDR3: CASQQAGSSYNSPLHF; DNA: TGTGCCAGCCAGCAGGCGGGGAGCTCCTATAATTCACCCCTCCACTTT
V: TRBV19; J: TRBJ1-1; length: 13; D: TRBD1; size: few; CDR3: CASSTTGVTEAFF; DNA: TGTGCCAGTAGTACCACAGGGGTCACTGAAGCTTTCTTT
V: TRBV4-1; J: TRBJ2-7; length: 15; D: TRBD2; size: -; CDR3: CASSQELAGAREQYF; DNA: TGCGCCAGCAGCCAAGAACTAGCGGGAGCGCGAGAGCAGTACTTC
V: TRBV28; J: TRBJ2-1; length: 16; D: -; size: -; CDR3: CASSRLMRSSYNEQFF; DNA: TGTGCCAGCAGTCGTCTTATGAGGAGCTCCTACAATGAGCAGTTCTTC
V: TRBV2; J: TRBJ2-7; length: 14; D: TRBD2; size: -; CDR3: CASSVGRAGGEQYF; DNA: TGTGCCAGCAGTGTCGGTAGAGCGGGAGGGGAGCAGTACTTC